A selection of T cell receptor beta chains follows, all from one sample in a study of shared clonotypes between healthy human individuals. Using immunoSEQ multiplex PCR, the repertoire was profiled, and TCRdb retains in-frame clones only, with some absent. The sample records roughly 2,500,000 clones, roughly 93% being singletons. Sequencing was performed on naive CD4+ T cells from PBMCs. The receptors originated from a man aged 18-30 years in good health. Some clones in this sample may be carry-over from other donors' samples. Both conserved end residues are part of each CDR3.

j_gene,v_gene,CDR3aa
TRBJ2-2,TRBV7-9,CASPRGEGGYTGELFF
TRBJ2-7,TRBV7-8,CASSLVSGQGAGHYEQYF
TRBJ2-7,TRBV14,CASSHPGTGVSYEQYF
TRBJ1-2,TRBV19,CASRSGQGTGYTF
TRBJ2-3,TRBV2,CASRANSGGDGTQYF
TRBJ1-4,TRBV7-2,CASSLDRGQNEKLFF
TRBJ2-5,TRBV29-1,CSVNSGSQETQYF
TRBJ2-5,TRBV29-1,CSGRLAEWGQETQYF
TRBJ2-5,TRBV5-1,CASSQGTGWETQYF
TRBJ2-7,TRBV9,CASSAGNSYEQYF
TRBJ2-5,TRBV27,CASRSVGSGWRGTQETQYF
TRBJ2-7,TRBV19,CASGGLNTYEQYF
TRBJ1-2,TRBV6-5,CASRRDREFYGYTF
TRBJ2-1,TRBV7-3,CASSLAGTSGRWNEQFF
TRBJ2-1,TRBV2,CASSGPILAGESNEQFF
TRBJ2-3,TRBV5-6,CASSPGLAGALAHADTQYF
TRBJ2-1,TRBV5-4,CASSFGTSSYNEQFF
TRBJ2-4,TRBV2,CASSVVTSNIQYF
TRBJ1-2,TRBV28,CASSSEDRNGYTF
TRBJ1-1,TRBV6-1,CASSEGGSWNTEAFF
TRBJ2-5,TRBV5-1,CASSLGPAQETQYF
TRBJ1-2,TRBV7-9,CANDQGAYGYTF
TRBJ1-1,TRBV7-9,CASSQRGGGTEAFF
TRBJ2-1,TRBV2,CASSEWREFNEQFF
TRBJ2-7,TRBV30,CAWASLAAGSYEQYF
TRBJ2-1,TRBV27,CASSPAHSGRSDEQFF
TRBJ2-7,TRBV4-1,CASGRAGGLGEQYF
TRBJ2-1,TRBV11-3,CASSLTKVGFNEQFF
TRBJ2-7,TRBV5-1,CASSLTGQFSYEQYF
TRBJ2-7,TRBV30,CAWSESYEQYF
TRBJ2-3,TRBV21-1,CASSKQERRADTGDTQYF
TRBJ2-3,TRBV27,CASSFLGDRRTDTQYF
TRBJ2-2,TRBV11-3,CASSLRNTGELFF
TRBJ1-3,TRBV6-5,CASSYSKDSGNTIYF
TRBJ2-7,TRBV2,CASSSSSGRQEQYF
TRBJ1-1,TRBV28,CASILSILKNTEAFF
TRBJ1-1,TRBV13,CASSSGTVDLNTEAFF
TRBJ2-7,TRBV5-1,CASLRDSSSYEQYF
TRBJ1-1,TRBV6-6,CASRRTANTEAFF
TRBJ2-3,TRBV7-3,CASSPAWEADTQYF
TRBJ1-2,TRBV6-5,CASSEGRFYGYTF
TRBJ1-5,TRBV2,CASAVGGDQPQHF
TRBJ1-5,TRBV28,CASSRDRDQPQHF
TRBJ1-1,TRBV28,CASSLKLNSSDSPIEAFF
TRBJ1-5,TRBV19,CASRTGRGGQYSNQPQHF
TRBJ1-6,TRBV4-1,CASSQGSRLSPLHF
TRBJ2-5,TRBV2,CASEQNPQETQYF